The 16 T cell receptor beta chains presented below share a single source sample, sequenced in a study of blood T cells in healthy people across ages. A sample-barcoded 5' primer and a J-beta primer mix were used in a second PCR of roughly 7 to 12 cycles. TCRdb independently ran MiXCR on the 5' RACE reads; one entry per CDR3 protein. The sample gives roughly 900,000 distinct CDR3 sequences, around 28% of which show up once; 17% is in the top ten. Sequenced material: blood. The receptors stem from a woman of 80 years or more in good health.

As concerns this clonotype: This sequence may be a read error, since a much larger clone differs from it by one base. The chain has TRBV7-2 and TRBJ1-5; 9 positions agree with TRBD1. The CDR3 is made up of 20 amino acids. The V segment lost 5 bases and the J segment 7 bases; nucleotides outside the gene matches: 24. From germline, CDR1 is SGHTA and CDR2 FQGNSA. The CDR3 sequence is CASSVLALPTGTGRKQPQHF. The DNA of the CDR3 is TGTGCCAGCAGCGTGTTAGCGTTACCCACCGGGACAGGGAGGAAACAGCCCCAGCATTTT.

This chain links TRBV20-1 with TRBJ2-1; the match to TRBD2 covers 7 bases. Per the germline V gene, CDR1 is DFQATT and CDR2 is SNEGSKA (reference sequence). J gave up 6 bases and V 7 bases, and 18 bases lay outside the gene matches. The CDR3 has 16 residues. The CDR3, as DNA: TGCAGTGTTCTAGAGAGGGCTAGCGGCTTCGGCAATGAGCAGTTCTTC. Translated, it gives CSVLERASGFGNEQFF.

The sample holds a few counts of this clonotype. The rearrangement links TRBV11-2 to TRBJ2-7, with D perhaps TRBD1 (7 bases). The CDR3 loop spans 15 amino acids. The germline V gene has CDR1 SGHAT and CDR2 FQNNGV. The V end lost 2 bases, the J end lost 3 bases, and 14 bases lay between the germline ends. CDR3 sequence reads: CASSLPRGANYEQYF. The CDR3 region has the DNA TGTGCCAGCAGCTTACCCAGGGGGGCAAACTACGAGCAGTACTTC.

This clonotype was observed many times. This chain connects TRBV27 to TRBJ2-7, with TRBD1 as a possible D gene (6 bases). The CDR3 consists of 15 residues. The V gene's germline CDR1 is MNHEY and CDR2 SMNVEV (reference sequence). V was clipped by 7 bases and J by 3 bases, with 19 bases between them. For the CDR3, the DNA is TGTGCCAGCACCCCTCGGCCGGGACATAGCTACGAGCAGTACTTC. It specifies CASTPRPGHSYEQYF.

The chain combines TRBV7-2 with TRBJ2-1; tentatively, D is TRBD1 or TRBD2 (5 bases each). V was shortened by 5 bases and J by 6 bases, with 17 bases between the two germline ends. The CDR3 runs to 15 residues. CDR1 is SGHTA, CDR2 FQGNSA, per germline. This CDR3 is CASSPGRGTANEQFF. CDR3 DNA: TGTGCCAGCAGCCCGGGACGAGGTACAGCCAATGAGCAGTTCTTC.

The V and J genes are TRBV5-6 and TRBJ2-1; D possibly matches TRBD1 or TRBD2 (5 bases each). The CDR3 is made up of 15 amino acids. V lost 1 base, J lost 4 bases, and 12 bases lay in between. Germline V gene lookup returns CDR1 SGHDT and CDR2 YYEEEE. The CDR3 loop reads CASSLMGVGYNEQFF. The DNA of the CDR3 is TGTGCCAGCAGCTTGATGGGGGTGGGATACAATGAGCAGTTCTTC. The full variable domain, rest sourced from reference TRBV5-6 and TRBJ2-1, is DAGVTQSPTHLIKTRGQQVTLRCSPKSGHDTVSWYQQALGQGPQFIFQYYEEEERQRGNFPDRFSGHQFPNYSSELNVNALLLGDSALYLCASSLMGVGYNEQFFGPGTRLTVL.

As concerns this clonotype: A read error may produce the germline difference seen at one junction end. This sequence joins TRBV10-3 and TRBJ2-5; 9 positions agree with TRBD1. Germline V gene data show CDR1 as ENHRY and CDR2 as SYGVKD. This CDR3 is built from 14 residues. CDR3 residues: CTISERTGAETQYF. The CDR3 DNA is TGTACCATCAGTGAGAGGACAGGGGCAGAGACCCAGTACTTC.

In this sample, this clonotype turned up many times. The chain is built from TRBV11-2 and TRBJ2-5, with 8 bases that match TRBD1. J was trimmed by 3 bases and V by 4 bases; bases with no gene match: 10. Germline V CDR1 and CDR2: SGHAT, FQNNGV. The CDR3 sequence is 16 residues long. In DNA form, the CDR3 reads TGTGCCAGCAGCTGGGGAGAGACAGGGGACAAAGAGACCCAGTACTTC. Protein: CASSWGETGDKETQYF.

J is TRBJ1-1 and V is TRBV10-2; D is unclear. Germline V gene data show CDR1 as WSHSY and CDR2 as SAAADI. Trimming removed 7 bases at V and 1 base at J, with 7 bases between. The CDR3 sequence is 12 residues long. The chain's CDR3 is CASKIPNTEAFF. DNA of the CDR3: TGCGCCAGCAAGATCCCGAACACTGAAGCTTTCTTT.

The genes are TRBV25-1 and TRBJ1-6; TRBD1 aligns across 8 bases. The germline V gene encodes CDR1 MGHDK and CDR2 SYGVNS. Losses at the gene ends were 6 bases for V and 8 bases for J; bases not matched to a gene: 6. The CDR3 is made up of 14 amino acids. The CDR3, as DNA: TGTGCCAGCAGCTACACAGGGGGTTATTCACCCCTCCACTTT. Amino acids: CASSYTGGYSPLHF.

The sample holds a few counts of this clonotype. The chain employs TRBV11-2 and TRBJ2-3, with D unresolved. Germline V CDR1 and CDR2: SGHAT, FQNNGV. The V and J ends lost 6 bases and 2 bases respectively, with 12 bases between them. The CDR3 is made up of 14 amino acids. The CDR3 loop reads CASRDYKSTDTQYF. In DNA form, the CDR3 reads TGTGCCAGCAGAGATTACAAGTCCACAGATACGCAGTATTTT.

There are a few counts of this clonotype. The junction differs from germline at one of its ends, possibly a read error. V gene TRBV5-1 combines with J gene TRBJ2-2, with D possibly TRBD1 on 6 matching bases. CDR3 length: 14 residues. CDR1 and CDR2 from the germline V gene are SGHRS and YFSETQ. In nucleotides, the CDR3 is TGCGCCAGCCGAAAGGACAGATACACCGGGGAGCGGTTTTTT. Amino acids: CASRKDRYTGERFF.

The chain combines TRBV3-1 with TRBJ2-7, with TRBD2 identical over 8 bases. With V trimmed by 0 bases and J by 7 bases, 14 bases remained unmatched. There are 17 residues in the CDR3. CDR1 is LGHDT and CDR2 is YNNKEL in the germline V gene (reference sequence). The CDR3 sequence: CASSQDPVGGAYNEQYF. DNA of the CDR3: TGTGCCAGCAGCCAAGATCCTGTCGGGGGGGCCTACAATGAGCAGTACTTC.

This chain uses TRBV10-3 with TRBJ2-7, with 7 bases identical to TRBD2. The CDR3 spans 13 residues. The V and J ends lost 6 bases and 4 bases, in that order; junction bases with no gene match: 6. Germline CDR1 reads ENHRY; CDR2 reads SYGVKD. The CDR3 DNA sequence: TGTGCCATCAGCCCGGGGCGGGAGTACGAGCAGTACTTC. Protein sequence: CAISPGREYEQYF.

This clonotype was seen more than once but under ten times. The chain has TRBV30 and TRBJ1-4; D gene uncertain. V lost 7 bases and J lost 8, with 20 bases in between. Germline-derived CDR1 and CDR2 are GTSNPN and SVGIG (reference sequence). The CDR3 extends over 14 amino acids. The CDR3 DNA reads as TGTGCCTTGGAAGCGAAGGGAGATCGGGAAAAACTGTTTTTT. Amino acid sequence: CALEAKGDREKLFF.

V is TRBV3-1 and J is TRBJ1-1, with 7 bases identical to TRBD1. The CDR3 totals 15 residues. Trimming cost V 1 base and J 4 bases; bases outside gene matches: 6. Per the germline V gene, CDR1 is LGHDT and CDR2 is YNNKEL (reference sequence). CDR3 in amino acids: CASSQGWAGGTEAFF. The CDR3, as DNA: TGTGCCAGCAGCCAAGGGTGGGCAGGGGGCACTGAAGCTTTCTTT.